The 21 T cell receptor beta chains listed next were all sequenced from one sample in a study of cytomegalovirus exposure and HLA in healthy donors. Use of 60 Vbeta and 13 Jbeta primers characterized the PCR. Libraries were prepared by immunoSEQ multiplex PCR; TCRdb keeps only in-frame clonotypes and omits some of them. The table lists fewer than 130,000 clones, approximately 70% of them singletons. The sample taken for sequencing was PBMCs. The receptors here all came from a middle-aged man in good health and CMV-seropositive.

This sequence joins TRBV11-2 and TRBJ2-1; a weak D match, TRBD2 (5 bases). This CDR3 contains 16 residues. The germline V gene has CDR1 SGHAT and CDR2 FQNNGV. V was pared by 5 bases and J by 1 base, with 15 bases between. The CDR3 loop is CASSAGERRSYNEQFF. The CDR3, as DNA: TGTGCCAGCAGCGCCGGTGAGCGGCGGTCCTACAATGAGCAGTTCTTC.

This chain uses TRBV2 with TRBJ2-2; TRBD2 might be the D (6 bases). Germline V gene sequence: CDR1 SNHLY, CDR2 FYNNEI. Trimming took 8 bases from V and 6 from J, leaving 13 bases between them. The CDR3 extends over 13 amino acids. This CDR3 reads CASSTSFSGELFF. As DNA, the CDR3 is TGTGCCAGCTCTACTAGCTTCTCCGGGGAGCTGTTTTTT.

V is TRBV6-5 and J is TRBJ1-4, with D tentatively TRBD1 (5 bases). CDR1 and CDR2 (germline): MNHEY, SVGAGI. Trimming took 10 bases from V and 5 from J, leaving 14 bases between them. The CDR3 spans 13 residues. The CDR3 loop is CATSTAMNEKLFF. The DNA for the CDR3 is TGTGCCACTTCGACAGCGATGAATGAAAAACTGTTTTTT.

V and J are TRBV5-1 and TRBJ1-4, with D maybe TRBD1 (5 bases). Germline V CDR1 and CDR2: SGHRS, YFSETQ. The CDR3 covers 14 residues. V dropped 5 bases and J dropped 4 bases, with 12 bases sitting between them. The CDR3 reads CASSLIGDNEKLFF. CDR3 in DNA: TGCGCCAGCAGTCTAATAGGGGATAATGAAAAACTGTTTTTT.

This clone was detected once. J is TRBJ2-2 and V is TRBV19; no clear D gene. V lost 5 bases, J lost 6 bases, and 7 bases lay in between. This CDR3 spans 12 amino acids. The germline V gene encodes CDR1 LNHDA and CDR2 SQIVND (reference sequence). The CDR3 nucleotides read TGTGCCAGTAGTCGGTCGTCCGGGGAGCTGTTTTTT. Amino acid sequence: CASSRSSGELFF.

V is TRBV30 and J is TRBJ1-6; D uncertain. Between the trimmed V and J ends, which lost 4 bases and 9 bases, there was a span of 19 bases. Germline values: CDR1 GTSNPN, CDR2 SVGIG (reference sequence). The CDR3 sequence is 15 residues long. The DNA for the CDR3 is TGTGCCTGGAATCAGCGGGCCTTGGGGAGTTCACCCCTCCACTTT. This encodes CAWNQRALGSSPLHF.

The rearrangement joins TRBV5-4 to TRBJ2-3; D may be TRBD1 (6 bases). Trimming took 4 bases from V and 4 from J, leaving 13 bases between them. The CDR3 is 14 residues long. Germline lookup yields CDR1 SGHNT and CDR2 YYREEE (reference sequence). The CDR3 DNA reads TGTGCCAGCAGCCGAGACGAGGGGGCAGATACGCAGTATTTT. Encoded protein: CASSRDEGADTQYF.

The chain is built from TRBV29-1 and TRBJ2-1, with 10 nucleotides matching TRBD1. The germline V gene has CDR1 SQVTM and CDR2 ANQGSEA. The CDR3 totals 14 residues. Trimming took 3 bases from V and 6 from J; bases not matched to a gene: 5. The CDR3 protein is CSVDRDRGSNEQFF. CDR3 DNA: TGCAGCGTTGACCGGGACAGGGGCTCCAATGAGCAGTTCTTC.

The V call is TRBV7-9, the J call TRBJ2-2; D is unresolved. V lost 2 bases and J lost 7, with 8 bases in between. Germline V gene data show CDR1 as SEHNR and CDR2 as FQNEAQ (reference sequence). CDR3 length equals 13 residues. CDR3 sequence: CASSLSGNGELFF. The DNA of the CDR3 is TGTGCCAGCAGCTTATCCGGTAACGGGGAGCTGTTTTTT.

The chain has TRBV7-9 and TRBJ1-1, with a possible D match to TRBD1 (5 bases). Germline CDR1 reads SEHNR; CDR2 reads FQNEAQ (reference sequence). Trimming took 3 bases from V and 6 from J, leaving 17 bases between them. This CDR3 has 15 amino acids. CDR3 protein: CASSFAGPGIAEAFF. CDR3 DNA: TGTGCCAGCAGCTTTGCCGGCCCAGGGATCGCTGAAGCTTTCTTT.

The CDR3 DNA reads as TGTGCCAGCAGCTCCCGACAGGGGTTAGAGCAGTACGTC. Its translation: CASSSRQGLEQYV. The chain joins TRBV7-3 to TRBJ2-7, with 8 bases lining up with TRBD1. Germline CDR1 is SGHTA and CDR2 is FQGTGA. With V trimmed by 4 bases and J by 7 bases, 6 bases remained unmatched. The CDR3 length is 13 residues.

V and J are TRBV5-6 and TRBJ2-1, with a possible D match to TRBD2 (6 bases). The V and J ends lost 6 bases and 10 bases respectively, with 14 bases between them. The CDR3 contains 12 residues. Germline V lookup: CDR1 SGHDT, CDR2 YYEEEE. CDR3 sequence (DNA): TGTGCCAGCACTCCGGTTGGGGGGGAGCAGTTCTTC. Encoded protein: CASTPVGGEQFF. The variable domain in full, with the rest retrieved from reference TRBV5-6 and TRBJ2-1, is DAGVTQSPTHLIKTRGQQVTLRCSPKSGHDTVSWYQQALGQGPQFIFQYYEEEERQRGNFPDRFSGHQFPNYSSELNVNALLLGDSALYLCASTPVGGEQFFGPGTRLTVL.

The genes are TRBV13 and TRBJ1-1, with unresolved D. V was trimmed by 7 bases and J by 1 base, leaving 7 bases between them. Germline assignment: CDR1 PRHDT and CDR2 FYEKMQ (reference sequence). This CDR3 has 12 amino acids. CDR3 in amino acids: CASTIGNTEAFF. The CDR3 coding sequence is TGTGCCAGCACGATCGGGAACACTGAAGCTTTCTTT.

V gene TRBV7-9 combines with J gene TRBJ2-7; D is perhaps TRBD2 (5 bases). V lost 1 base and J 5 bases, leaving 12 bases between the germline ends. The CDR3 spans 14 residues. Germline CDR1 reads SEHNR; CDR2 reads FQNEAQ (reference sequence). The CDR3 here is CASSLVLAIHEQYF. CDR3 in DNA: TGTGCCAGCAGCTTAGTCCTAGCAATCCACGAGCAGTACTTC.

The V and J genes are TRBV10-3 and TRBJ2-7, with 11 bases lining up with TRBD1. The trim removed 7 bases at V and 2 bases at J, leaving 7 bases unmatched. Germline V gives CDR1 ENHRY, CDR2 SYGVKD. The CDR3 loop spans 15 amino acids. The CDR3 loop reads CAITGDRGSAYEQYF. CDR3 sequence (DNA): TGTGCCATCACCGGGGACAGGGGGTCGGCCTACGAGCAGTACTTC.

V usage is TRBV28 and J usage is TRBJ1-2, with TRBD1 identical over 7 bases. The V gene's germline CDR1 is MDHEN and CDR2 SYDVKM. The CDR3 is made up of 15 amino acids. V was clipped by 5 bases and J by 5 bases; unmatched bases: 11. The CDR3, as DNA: TGTGCCAGCAGTCCAAAGACAGGGTGGGGGTATGGCTACACCTTC. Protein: CASSPKTGWGYGYTF.

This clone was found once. CDR3 sequence (DNA): TGTGCCAGTAGTAGGGGACAGGGGGCGGAAAAACTGTTTTTT. The encoded protein is CASSRGQGAEKLFF. The chain is built from TRBV19 and TRBJ1-4; 12 bases align to TRBD1. Germline assignment: CDR1 LNHDA and CDR2 SQIVND (reference sequence). The V and J ends lost 4 bases and 8 bases, in that order; junction bases with no gene match: 2. The CDR3 is made up of 14 amino acids.

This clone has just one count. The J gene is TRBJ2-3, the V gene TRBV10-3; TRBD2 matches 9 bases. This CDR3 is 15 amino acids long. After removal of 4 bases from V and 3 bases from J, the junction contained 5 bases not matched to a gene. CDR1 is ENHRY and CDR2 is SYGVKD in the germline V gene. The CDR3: CAISAGREGTDTQYF. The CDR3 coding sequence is TGTGCCATCAGTGCGGGGCGGGAGGGGACAGATACGCAGTATTTT.

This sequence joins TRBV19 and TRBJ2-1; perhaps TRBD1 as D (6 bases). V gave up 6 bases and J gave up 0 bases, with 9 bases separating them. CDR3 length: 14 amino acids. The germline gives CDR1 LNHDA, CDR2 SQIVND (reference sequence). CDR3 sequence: CASRRGSSYNEQFF. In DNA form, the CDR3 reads TGTGCCAGTAGGAGGGGGAGCTCCTACAATGAGCAGTTCTTC.

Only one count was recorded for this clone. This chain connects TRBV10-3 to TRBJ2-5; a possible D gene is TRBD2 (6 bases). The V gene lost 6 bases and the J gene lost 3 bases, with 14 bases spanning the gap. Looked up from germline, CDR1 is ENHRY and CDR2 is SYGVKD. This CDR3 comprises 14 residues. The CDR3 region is CAISPAGVEETQYF. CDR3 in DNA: TGTGCCATCAGCCCAGCGGGCGTAGAAGAGACCCAGTACTTC.

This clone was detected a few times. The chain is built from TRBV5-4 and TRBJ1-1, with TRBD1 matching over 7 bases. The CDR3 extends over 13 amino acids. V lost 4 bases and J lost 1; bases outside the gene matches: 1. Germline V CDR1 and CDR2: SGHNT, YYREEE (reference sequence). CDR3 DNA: TGTGCCAGCAGCAGGGACAGGAACACTGAAGCTTTCTTT. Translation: CASSRDRNTEAFF.